The 7 T cell receptor beta chains below were found in one sample sequenced in a study of T cell repertoires in cytomegalovirus infection. MiXCR was run by TCRdb on the reads, yielding one entry per CDR3 protein. Altogether about 740,000 distinct CDR3 sequences are present, roughly a third being singletons, with the ten largest covering roughly 18%. Their antigens remain unidentified. The sequencing used cultured PBMCs, collected from culture after CMV antigen stimulation. The receptor set was obtained from a human donor in good health (CMV status not recorded). Some clones in this sample may be carry-over from other donors' samples.

This chain uses TRBV6-2 or TRBV6-3 with TRBJ2-1; D not certain. Between the trimmed V and J ends, which lost 5 bases and 7 bases, there was a span of 6 bases. The CDR3 has 11 residues. Germline values: CDR1 MNHEY, CDR2 SVGEGT. CDR3 region: CASSPLNEQFF. The CDR3 region has the DNA TGTGCCAGCAGTCCACTGAATGAGCAGTTCTTC.

The chain combines TRBV15 with TRBJ1-1; D may be TRBD1 (5 bases). Per germline, CDR1 LNHNV and CDR2 YYDKDF (reference sequence). V dropped 5 bases and J dropped 4 bases, with 11 bases sitting between them. This CDR3 is built from 13 residues. The CDR3 DNA is TGTGCCACCAGCGAAACGAGGGGCACTGAAGCTTTCTTT. Encoded protein: CATSETRGTEAFF.

This clonotype occurred many times. This chain uses TRBV12-3 or TRBV12-4 with TRBJ1-6, with D hard to call. The CDR3 runs 13 residues. V lost 2 bases and J lost 7, with 6 bases in between. The CDR3 nucleotides read TGTGCCAGCAGTTTATCCCAGAATTCACCCCTCCACTTT. This codes for CASSLSQNSPLHF.

The J gene is TRBJ2-1, the V gene TRBV15; D gene unclear. The ends were cut back, 1 base at V and 9 bases at J, with 13 bases in the middle. The CDR3 contains 14 residues. Germline CDR1 and CDR2: LNHNV and YYDKDF (reference sequence). The CDR3 loop reads CATSRVGELGEQFF. CDR3 DNA: TGTGCCACCAGCAGAGTTGGAGAGTTGGGTGAGCAGTTCTTC.

Remarks on this clonotype: A read error may be the cause here, since a much bigger clone is one base away. The chain links TRBV7-8 to TRBJ2-7, with TRBD2 identical over 12 bases. Germline V gene lookup returns CDR1 SGHVS and CDR2 FQNEAQ. V lost 3 bases, J lost 4 bases, and 4 bases stayed unmatched. CDR3 size: 15 residues. DNA for the CDR3: TGTGCCAGCAGCTTTCCGACTAGCGGGAGTTACGAGCAGTACTTC. It translates to CASSFPTSGSYEQYF.

The chain carries TRBV19 and TRBJ1-2; unclear D gene. Germline CDR1 LNHDA, CDR2 SQIVND (reference sequence). Deletions cut 1 base from V and 8 bases from J, with 8 bases between. There are 12 residues in the CDR3. CDR3 DNA: TGTGCCAGTAGTATAGCTGGAACCGGCTACACCTTC. It yields the protein CASSIAGTGYTF.

CDR3 protein: CATSRDRGVAQPQHF. The CDR3 region has the DNA TGTGCCACCAGCAGAGATAGGGGTGTCGCACAGCCCCAGCATTTT. This chain uses TRBV15 with TRBJ1-5; tentatively, D is TRBD1 (5 bases). Deletions cut 0 bases from V and 7 bases from J, with 13 bases between. Germline V gene sequence: CDR1 LNHNV, CDR2 YYDKDF (reference sequence). The CDR3 covers 15 residues.